This TCR beta chain was documented in a study of blood T cell repertoires in COVID-19. Study details: COVID-19 samples, acute and convalescent, were from the United States, Italy and Spain. Nucleic acid was either cDNA or gDNA, and it came from T cells, B-cell-depleted T cells, or PBMCs.

Authors' methods: Amplification of reference gene primers provided the estimated nucleated cell counts. Using immunoSEQ multiplex PCR, the repertoire was profiled, and TCRdb retains in-frame clones only, with some absent. V, J and clone size were drawn from that table, and D and trimming were deduced from the DNA. The table includes approximately 75,000 clones, around 90% detected once. Between the trimmed V and J ends, which lost 4 bases and 0 bases, there was a span of 14 bases. Germline V gives CDR1 SGDLS, CDR2 YYNGEE. The CDR3 is 16 residues long. V gene TRBV9 combines with J gene TRBJ1-3; D is ambiguous. The origin of this receptor is a human donor in a cohort sampled during active COVID-19. The sequenced material came from peripheral blood. The CDR3 sequence: CASSHGVGDSGNTIYF. The CDR3 DNA is TGTGCCAGCAGCCACGGGGTCGGCGACTCTGGAAACACCATATATTTT.